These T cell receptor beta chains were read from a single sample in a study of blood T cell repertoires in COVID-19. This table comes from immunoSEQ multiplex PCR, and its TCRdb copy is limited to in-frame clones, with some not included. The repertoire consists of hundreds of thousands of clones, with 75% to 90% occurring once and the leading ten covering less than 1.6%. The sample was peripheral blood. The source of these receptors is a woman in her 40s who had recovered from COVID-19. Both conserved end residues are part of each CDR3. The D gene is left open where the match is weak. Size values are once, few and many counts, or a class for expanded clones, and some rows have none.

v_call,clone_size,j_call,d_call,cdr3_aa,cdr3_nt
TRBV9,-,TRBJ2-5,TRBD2,CASSVRAGAEETQYF,TGTGCCAGCAGCGTTCGAGCGGGGGCGGAGGAGACCCAGTACTTC
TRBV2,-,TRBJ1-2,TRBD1,CAGARGRNNYGYTF,TGTGCCGGGGCCAGGGGGCGCAACAACTATGGCTACACCTTC
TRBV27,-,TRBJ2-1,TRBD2,CASSRLRAGWGDEQFF,TGTGCCAGCAGCCGATTGCGAGCGGGGTGGGGCGATGAGCAGTTCTTC
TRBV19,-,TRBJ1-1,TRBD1,CASRAVGILTGNGAEAFF,TGTGCCAGTAGGGCGGTGGGTATATTGACAGGGAACGGCGCTGAAGCTTTCTTT
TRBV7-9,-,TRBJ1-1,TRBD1,CASSAQDRGAEAFF,TGTGCCAGCAGCGCACAGGACAGGGGGGCTGAAGCTTTCTTT
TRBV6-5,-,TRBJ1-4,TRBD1,CASMGTENEKLFF,TGTGCCAGCATGGGGACAGAGAATGAAAAACTGTTTTTT
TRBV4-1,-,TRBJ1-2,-,CASSQPVLGNYGYTF,TGCGCCAGCAGCCAACCGGTCCTAGGCAACTATGGCTACACCTTC
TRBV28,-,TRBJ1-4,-,CASGGGYPNEKLFF,TGTGCCAGCGGGGGAGGATATCCGAATGAAAAACTGTTTTTT
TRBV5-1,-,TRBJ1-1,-,CASSRRQAPGTEAFF,TGCGCCAGCAGCAGGCGACAGGCCCCGGGGACTGAAGCTTTCTTT
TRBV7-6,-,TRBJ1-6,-,CASSLGRGYNSPLHF,TGTGCCAGCAGCTTAGGCCGGGGATACAATTCACCCCTCCACTTT
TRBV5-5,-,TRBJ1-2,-,CASSLRQDNYGYTF,TGTGCCAGCAGCTTAAGGCAGGATAACTATGGCTACACCTTC
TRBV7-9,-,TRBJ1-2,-,CASSLGDSYGYTF,TGTGCCAGCAGCTTAGGCGACAGCTATGGCTACACCTTC
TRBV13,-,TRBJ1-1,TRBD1,CASSTRTGYTEAFF,TGTGCCAGCAGCACCCGGACAGGGTACACTGAAGCTTTCTTT
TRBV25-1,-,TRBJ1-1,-,CASRGWRHPGPEAFF,TGTGCCAGCAGGGGTTGGCGACACCCAGGGCCTGAAGCTTTCTTT
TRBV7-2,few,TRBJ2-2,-,CASSLDYGAGELFF,TGTGCCAGCAGCTTAGATTACGGGGCCGGGGAGCTGTTTTTT
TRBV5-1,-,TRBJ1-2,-,CASSFDRNYGYTF,TGCGCCAGCAGCTTCGACAGAAACTATGGCTACACCTTC
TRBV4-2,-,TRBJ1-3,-,CASSQTPGDSGNTIYF,TGTGCCAGCAGCCAAACTCCGGGGGACTCTGGAAACACCATATATTTT
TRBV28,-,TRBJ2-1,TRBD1,CASSLISRTGSHNEQFF,TGTGCCAGCAGTTTAATTAGCCGGACAGGGAGCCACAATGAGCAGTTCTTC
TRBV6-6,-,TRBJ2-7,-,CASSYSQGPYEQYF,TGTGCCAGCAGTTACTCACAGGGCCCCTACGAGCAGTACTTC
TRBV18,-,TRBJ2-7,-,CASSSTTAREQYF,TGTGCCAGCTCATCAACGACAGCCAGGGAGCAGTACTTC
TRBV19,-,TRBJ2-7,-,CASKNQGDSYEQYF,TGTGCCAGTAAGAACCAGGGTGACTCCTACGAGCAGTACTTC
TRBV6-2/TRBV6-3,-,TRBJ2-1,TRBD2,CASSYPTSGDSYNEQFF,TGTGCCAGCAGTTACCCGACTAGCGGGGACTCCTACAATGAGCAGTTCTTC
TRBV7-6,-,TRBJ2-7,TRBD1,CASSLDPGQSYEQYF,TGTGCCAGCAGCTTAGATCCGGGACAGAGCTACGAGCAGTACTTC
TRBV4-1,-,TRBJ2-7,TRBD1,CASSQGGQGVPTEQYF,TGCGCCAGCAGCCAAGGGGGGCAGGGGGTCCCTACGGAGCAGTACTTC
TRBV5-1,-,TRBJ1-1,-,CASSLTGEGTEAFF,TGCGCCAGCAGCTTGACTGGGGAGGGCACTGAAGCTTTCTTT
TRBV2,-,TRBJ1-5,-,CASRDRSENQPQHF,TGTGCCAGCAGGGACAGATCGGAAAATCAGCCCCAGCATTTT
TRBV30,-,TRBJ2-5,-,CAWSVGWRETQYF,TGTGCCTGGAGTGTAGGATGGAGGGAGACCCAGTACTTC
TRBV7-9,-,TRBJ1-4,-,CASSSKSRVTNEKLFF,TGTGCCAGCAGCTCCAAGAGTCGGGTCACTAATGAAAAACTGTTTTTT